This TCR beta chain derives from a study of cytomegalovirus exposure and HLA in healthy donors. Germline V CDR1 and CDR2: LNHDA, SQIVND (reference sequence). The junction had 8 bases not matched to a gene; V was cut back by 5 bases and J by 6 bases. CDR3 length: 14 amino acids. Primers: 60 Vbeta forward and 13 Jbeta reverse. TCRdb's copy holds only in-frame clones and misses some; the assay was immunoSEQ multiplex PCR. The table lists about 130,000 clones, 65% to 80% of them singletons. This TCR came from a woman aged 60 to 75 in good health and CMV-seropositive. J is TRBJ1-2 and V is TRBV19; 8 bases align to TRBD1. Sequencing used PBMCs. In nucleotides, the CDR3 is TGTGCCAGTAGTCTACAACTGACAGGGGATGGCTACACCTTC. Translation gives CASSLQLTGDGYTF.